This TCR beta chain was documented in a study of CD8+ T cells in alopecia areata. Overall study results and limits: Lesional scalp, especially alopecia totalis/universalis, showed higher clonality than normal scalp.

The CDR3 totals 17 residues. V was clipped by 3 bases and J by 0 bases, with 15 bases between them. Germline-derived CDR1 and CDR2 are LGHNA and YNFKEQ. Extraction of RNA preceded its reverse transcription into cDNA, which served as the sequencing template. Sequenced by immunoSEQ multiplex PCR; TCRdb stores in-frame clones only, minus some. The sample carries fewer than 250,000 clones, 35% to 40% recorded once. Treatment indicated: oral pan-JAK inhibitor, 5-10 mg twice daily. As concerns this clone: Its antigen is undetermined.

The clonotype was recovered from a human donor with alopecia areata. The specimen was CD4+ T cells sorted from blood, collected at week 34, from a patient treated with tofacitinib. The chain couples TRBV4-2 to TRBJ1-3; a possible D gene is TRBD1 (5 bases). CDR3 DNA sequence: TGTGCCAGCAGCCATAGACTGGACACCCACTCTGGAAACACCATATATTTT. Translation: CASSHRLDTHSGNTIYF.